Each of the 19 T cell receptor beta chains below was sequenced from the same sample in a study of PD-L1 blockade in urothelial cancer. Time point given: pretreatment peripheral blood. TCRdb's copy holds only in-frame clones and misses some; the assay was immunoSEQ multiplex PCR. This sample carries about 47,000 clones, around 80% of them seen once, and the ten largest clones take around 15%. The specimen comprised PBMCs, sampled around atezolizumab (anti-PD-L1) treatment. Every receptor here comes from a man in his fifties or sixties with urothelial cancer.

The V call is TRBV2, the J call TRBJ2-5, with D maybe TRBD2 (6 bases). Per germline, CDR1 SNHLY and CDR2 FYNNEI. Trimming pared 0 bases from V and 7 bases from J, leaving 12 bases between. CDR3 size: 14 residues. In DNA, the CDR3 is TGTGCCAGCAGTGAAGCGCGGGGCCCGGGGACCCAGTACTTC. Protein: CASSEARGPGTQYF.

The rearrangement uses TRBV19 and TRBJ2-7; tentatively, D is TRBD1 (6 bases). The CDR3 covers 13 residues. V dropped 4 bases and J dropped 0 bases, with 7 bases sitting between them. CDR1 is LNHDA and CDR2 is SQIVND in the germline V gene (reference sequence). CDR3 sequence: CASSRGPSYEQYF. The CDR3, as DNA: TGTGCCAGTAGTAGGGGGCCCTCCTACGAGCAGTACTTC.

The CDR3 protein is CASSPEFIDGYTF. The CDR3 DNA reads TGTGCCAGCAGCCCTGAATTCATAGATGGCTACACCTTC. This sequence joins TRBV5-6 and TRBJ1-2, with D uncertain. Between the trimmed V and J ends, which lost 4 bases and 6 bases, there was a span of 13 bases. CDR3 length: 13 amino acids. CDR1 is SGHDT, CDR2 YYEEEE, per germline.

The J gene is TRBJ1-4, the V gene TRBV11-3; TRBD1 matches at 7 bases. This CDR3 spans 18 amino acids. V gave up 5 bases and J gave up 2 bases; unmatched junction bases: 14. Germline V gives CDR1 SGHNT, CDR2 YENEEA. The CDR3 reads CASSPGTGVRRTNEKLFF. CDR3 in DNA: TGTGCCAGCAGCCCCGGTACAGGGGTTCGAAGGACTAATGAAAAACTGTTTTTT.

This rearrangement joins TRBV7-2 to TRBJ1-6, with 9 bases lining up with TRBD1. Germline trimming cut 3 bases from V and 7 bases from J; bases unmatched to any gene: 10. This CDR3 comprises 17 residues. CDR1 and CDR2 from the germline V gene are SGHTA and FQGNSA. The CDR3 nucleotides read TGTGCCAGCAGCTTTAGGGACAGGGTGACCCTAAATTCACCCCTCCACTTT. It yields the protein CASSFRDRVTLNSPLHF. Full variable domain (remainder filled in from reference TRBV7-2 and TRBJ1-6): GAGVSQSPSNKVTEKGKDVELRCDPISGHTALYWYRQSLGQGLEFLIYFQGNSAPDKSGLPSDRFSAERTGGSVSTLTIQRTQQEDSAVYLCASSFRDRVTLNSPLHFGNGTRLTVT.

This clone appeared a few times. The chain is built from TRBV28 and TRBJ2-1; 11 bases agree with TRBD2. J was trimmed by 5 bases and V by 6 bases; bases with no gene match: 3. This CDR3 contains 14 residues. Germline V gene data show CDR1 as MDHEN and CDR2 as SYDVKM. Here the CDR3 DNA reads TGTGCCAGCAGGGGGACTAGCGGCAACAATGAGCAGTTCTTC. It translates to CASRGTSGNNEQFF.

The chain joins TRBV6-1 to TRBJ1-5; D perhaps matches TRBD1 (5 bases). The germline V gene has CDR1 MNHNS and CDR2 SASEGT. The CDR3 has 13 amino acids. V gave up 6 bases and J gave up 4 bases, with 10 bases separating them. The CDR3 DNA reads as TGTGCCAGCAGGGCTGACAGAAATCAGCCCCAGCATTTT. This gives the protein CASRADRNQPQHF.

This clone was counted only a few times. J is TRBJ1-5 and V is TRBV28, with a weak D call TRBD1 (5 bases). V was clipped by 8 bases and J by 5 bases, with 13 bases between them. This CDR3 is 13 amino acids long. Per germline, CDR1 MDHEN and CDR2 SYDVKM. CDR3 sequence: CASEGTAHQPQHF. The CDR3 DNA reads TGTGCCAGCGAAGGGACTGCCCATCAGCCCCAGCATTTT.

This clone was detected once. This chain links TRBV28 with TRBJ2-7; 13 nucleotides match TRBD2. Germline V lookup: CDR1 MDHEN, CDR2 SYDVKM. After removal of 7 bases from V and 2 bases from J, the junction contained 5 bases not matched to a gene. The CDR3 is made up of 15 amino acids. DNA of the CDR3: TGTGCCAGCACCCGACTAGCGGGAGGTACCTACGAGCAGTACTTC. Translated, it gives CASTRLAGGTYEQYF.

The J gene is TRBJ2-3, the V gene TRBV6-1; no firm D call. The CDR3 extends over 14 amino acids. The V gene lost 2 bases and the J gene lost 2 bases, with 8 bases spanning the gap. The germline CDR1 and CDR2 sequences are MNHNS and SASEGT. The CDR3 DNA reads TGTGCCAGCAGTGAACTCAGTTACACAGATACGCAGTATTTT. Encoded protein: CASSELSYTDTQYF.

The V gene is TRBV15, the J gene TRBJ2-5, with 7 bases fitting TRBD1. The CDR3 runs 13 residues. CDR1 and CDR2 from the germline V gene are LNHNV and YYDKDF (reference sequence). J lost 4 bases, V lost 3 bases, and 2 bases had no gene match. CDR3 in DNA: TGTGCCACCAGCAGGTCAGGGGGAGAGACCCAGTACTTC. Protein sequence: CATSRSGGETQYF.

The chain joins TRBV2 to TRBJ1-2; TRBD1 matches at 7 bases. V trimming: 7 bases; J trimming: 8 bases; junction bases outside the gene matches: 7. CDR3 length equals 12 residues. Germline V gene sequence: CDR1 SNHLY, CDR2 FYNNEI. The CDR3 spells CASKFDREGYTF. DNA of the CDR3: TGTGCCAGCAAATTTGACAGGGAAGGCTACACCTTC.

This chain joins TRBV7-2 and TRBJ1-6; D is unresolved. The CDR3 sequence is 15 residues long. Germline values: CDR1 SGHTA, CDR2 FQGNSA. V lost 4 bases to trimming and J lost 6 bases, with 13 bases between them. CDR3: CASSSGDTINSPLHF. The CDR3 DNA follows: TGTGCCAGCAGCTCAGGCGACACCATTAATTCACCCCTCCACTTT.

The V gene is TRBV5-8, the J gene TRBJ2-6; 7 bases fit TRBD2. This CDR3 contains 15 residues. V dropped 3 bases and J dropped 2; count of bases not matched to a gene: 2. Germline CDR1 is SGHTS and CDR2 is YDEGEE. For the CDR3, the DNA is TGTGCCAGCAGCTGGGGGGGTCCTGGGGCCAACGTCCTGACTTTC. Protein: CASSWGGPGANVLTF.

The chain employs TRBV28 and TRBJ2-3; 11 nucleotides agree with TRBD2. Germline loops: CDR1 MDHEN, CDR2 SYDVKM. CDR3 length equals 16 residues. J lost 5 bases, V lost 2 bases, and 6 bases had no gene match. CDR3 sequence (DNA): TGTGCCAGCAGTTTAGTAGCGGGAGGGCGGGGAGATACGCAGTATTTT. This translates into CASSLVAGGRGDTQYF.

The chain combines TRBV2 with TRBJ2-7; TRBD2 matches at 7 bases. CDR3 length: 13 amino acids. Germline V gives CDR1 SNHLY, CDR2 FYNNEI. After removal of 5 bases from V and 7 bases from J, the junction contained 8 bases not matched to a gene. The CDR3 spells CASSPSLGGEQYF. In DNA, the CDR3 is TGTGCCAGCAGTCCCTCGTTGGGGGGGGAGCAGTACTTC.

The chain employs TRBV28 and TRBJ1-4; D is unresolved. From germline, CDR1 is MDHEN and CDR2 SYDVKM. This CDR3 contains 14 residues. V lost 2 bases and J lost 12, with 16 bases in between. CDR3 loop: CASSLVGPPSELFF. CDR3 bases: TGTGCCAGCAGTTTAGTCGGTCCTCCGTCCGAACTGTTTTTT.

The chain links TRBV14 to TRBJ2-3; 7 nucleotides match TRBD2. This CDR3 region has 14 residues. Losses at the gene ends were 4 bases for V and 4 bases for J; bases not matched to a gene: 5. Germline V gene sequence: CDR1 SGHDN, CDR2 FVKESK. CDR3 sequence: CASSLRGGADTQYF. DNA for the CDR3: TGTGCCAGCAGCCTTCGGGGAGGGGCAGATACGCAGTATTTT.

This chain joins TRBV5-8 and TRBJ2-5; 7 bases fit TRBD1. Unmatched junction bases numbered 3, after V lost 4 bases and J lost 3 bases. The CDR3 loop spans 13 amino acids. Germline CDR1 reads SGHTS; CDR2 reads YDEGEE. CDR3 in amino acids: CASSPGTEETQYF. CDR3 in DNA: TGTGCCAGCAGCCCCGGGACAGAAGAGACCCAGTACTTC.